A single sample is the source of the 29 T cell receptor beta chains below, sequenced in a study of blood T cells in healthy people across ages. The second PCR ran about 6 to 12 cycles with a sample-barcoded 5' primer and J-beta primers. TCRdb reprocessed the 5' RACE reads with MiXCR, giving one entry per CDR3 protein. The sample shows fewer than 800,000 distinct CDR3 sequences, around 20% of them seen only once. The source material was blood. These TCRs come from a man aged 65 to 85 in good health.

The chain uses TRBV6-2 or TRBV6-3 and TRBJ2-3, with TRBD2 identical over 7 bases. The CDR3 length is 17 residues. Germline V lookup: CDR1 MNHEY, CDR2 SVGEGT. V trimming: 2 bases; J trimming: 2 bases; junction bases outside the gene matches: 10. The CDR3 reads CASSYERDPPVTDTQYF. Written as DNA, the CDR3 is TGTGCCAGCAGTTACGAGCGGGACCCTCCAGTCACAGATACGCAGTATTTT.

The gene calls are TRBV20-1 and TRBJ2-1; D remains unclear. Trimming cost V 0 bases and J 0 bases, with 9 bases left between them. Germline V gene sequence: CDR1 DFQATT, CDR2 SNEGSKA (reference sequence). This CDR3 has 15 residues. DNA for the CDR3: TGCAGTGCTAGAGATGCGATTAGCTCCTACAATGAGCAGTTCTTC. Encoded protein: CSARDAISSYNEQFF.

The chain carries TRBV20-1 and TRBJ2-3, with 8 positions matching TRBD2. Germline V gene sequence: CDR1 DFQATT, CDR2 SNEGSKA (reference sequence). The CDR3 spans 14 residues. The trim removed 3 bases at V and 5 bases at J, leaving 7 bases unmatched. In DNA, the CDR3 is TGCAGTGCTAGTTCCCGGGAGGGGGGAGATACGCAGTATTTT. Translation: CSASSREGGDTQYF.

This clonotype was counted a few times. The chain uses TRBV5-1 and TRBJ2-2; the D is unclear. Germline V gives CDR1 SGHRS, CDR2 YFSETQ. Trimming cost V 7 bases and J 4 bases, with 14 bases left between them. CDR3 length: 14 amino acids. CDR3: CASGELTSTGELFF. CDR3 sequence (DNA): TGCGCCAGCGGAGAGCTAACAAGCACCGGGGAGCTGTTTTTT.

This clonotype was detected a few times. The genes are TRBV2 and TRBJ2-5, with D possibly matching TRBD1 (6 bases). CDR1 and CDR2 from the germline V gene are SNHLY and FYNNEI. V was trimmed by 4 bases and J by 4 bases, leaving 13 bases between them. This CDR3 region has 14 residues. CDR3 nucleotides: TGTGCCAGCAGTGCAGACAGGTCGTCAGAGACCCAGTACTTC. It encodes CASSADRSSETQYF.

This sequence joins TRBV20-1 and TRBJ2-5, with TRBD2 matching over 11 bases. Gene TRBJ2-1 matches the end of the DNA better, so the J call may be wrong. The CDR3 runs 16 residues. Per germline, CDR1 DFQATT and CDR2 SNEGSKA (reference sequence). The DNA for the CDR3 is TGCAGTGCTAGCATCCCCATAGCGGGAGGGGGGAATGAGCAGTTCTTC. This codes for CSASIPIAGGGNEQFF.

This clonotype was found many times. V gene TRBV12-3 or TRBV12-4 combines with J gene TRBJ2-1; 7 bases agree with TRBD2. V trimming: 6 bases; J trimming: 9 bases; junction bases outside the gene matches: 8. The CDR3 is 13 residues long. The CDR3 nucleotides read TGTGCCAGCAGCCTAGCGGCTAGCGCTGAGCAGTTCTTC. This gives the protein CASSLAASAEQFF.

This chain joins TRBV2 and TRBJ2-3, with unresolved D. The CDR3 is made up of 15 amino acids. Trimming removed 6 bases at V and 4 bases at J, with 17 bases between. The V gene's germline CDR1 is SNHLY and CDR2 FYNNEI. For the CDR3, the DNA is TGTGCCAGCAGCTTAACAGTCCAGGCGGCAGATACGCAGTATTTT. Protein product: CASSLTVQAADTQYF.

This clonotype was seen many times. The CDR3 nucleotides read TGCAGCGCAAAGCCGAGCGGGAGCACAGATACGCAGTATTTT. Protein: CSAKPSGSTDTQYF. The V call is TRBV29-1, the J call TRBJ2-3, with a possible D match to TRBD2 (6 bases). This CDR3 has 14 amino acids. The ends were cut back, 7 bases at V and 0 bases at J, with 14 bases in the middle. The germline CDR1 and CDR2 sequences are SQVTM and ANQGSEA.

V usage is TRBV27 and J usage is TRBJ2-1; no reliable D call. The CDR3 is 17 amino acids. Germline CDR1 is MNHEY and CDR2 is SMNVEV (reference sequence). V lost 6 bases and J lost 0, with 18 bases in between. Here the CDR3 reads CASSSLVLGFSYNEQFF. CDR3 nucleotide sequence: TGTGCCAGCAGCAGTTTAGTTCTAGGGTTCTCCTACAATGAGCAGTTCTTC.

This clonotype has a handful of counts. The rearrangement uses TRBV20-1 and TRBJ2-4; the D gene is possibly TRBD2 (6 bases). Germline V gives CDR1 DFQATT, CDR2 SNEGSKA (reference sequence). The CDR3 loop spans 15 amino acids. V dropped 1 base and J dropped 3 bases, with 13 bases sitting between them. CDR3 protein: CSARADGSVKNIQYF. CDR3 nucleotide sequence: TGCAGTGCTAGAGCTGACGGGAGCGTCAAAAACATTCAGTACTTC.

This clonotype was observed many times. V usage is TRBV10-3 and J usage is TRBJ2-4; D gene uncertain. The CDR3 covers 16 residues. V was pared by 0 bases and J by 9 bases, with 18 bases between. The germline V gene has CDR1 ENHRY and CDR2 SYGVKD. CDR3 residues: CAISESRTAGDSIQYF. The CDR3 DNA reads TGTGCCATCAGTGAGTCAAGGACCGCTGGGGATAGCATTCAGTACTTC.

This clonotype came up many times. The V gene is TRBV12-3 or TRBV12-4, the J gene TRBJ2-3, with D possibly being TRBD1 (6 bases). The germline V and J ends were trimmed by 6 bases and 7 bases, with 11 bases remaining between them. This CDR3 contains 12 residues. CDR3 DNA: TGTGCCAGCAGCGAACAGGGCTATACGCAGTATTTT. Translated: CASSEQGYTQYF.

There are many counts of this clonotype. The chain joins TRBV29-1 to TRBJ1-4, with D perhaps matching TRBD1 (5 bases). V lost 6 bases to trimming and J lost 6 bases, with 8 bases between them. The CDR3 is 11 residues long. Germline CDR1 is SQVTM and CDR2 is ANQGSEA. CDR3 DNA: TGCAGCGTGGGAGGGGATGAAAAACTGTTTTTT. Translation: CSVGGDEKLFF.

This chain uses TRBV28 with TRBJ2-5, with TRBD1 identical over 8 bases. Germline CDR1 is MDHEN and CDR2 is SYDVKM. Unmatched junction bases numbered 11, after V lost 4 bases and J lost 1 base. This CDR3 is 17 amino acids long. Here the CDR3 DNA reads TGTGCCAGCAGTTCCCCCGGTCAGGGGGCTACCCAAGAGACCCAGTACTTC. This gives the protein CASSSPGQGATQETQYF.

This clonotype was seen a few times. The chain combines TRBV7-9 with TRBJ2-5, with D perhaps being TRBD1 or TRBD2 (5 bases each). The end of the DNA is better explained by TRBJ2-1, so the J call may be wrong. CDR3 length: 15 amino acids. Germline values: CDR1 SEHNR, CDR2 FQNEAQ (reference sequence). The CDR3 reads CASSSDGTVVDEQFF. The CDR3 bases are TGTGCCAGCAGTTCTGACGGGACGGTTGTTGATGAGCAGTTCTTC.

This clonotype showed up just a few times. V gene TRBV7-2 combines with J gene TRBJ2-1; 10 bases line up with TRBD2. Germline CDR1 is SGHTA and CDR2 is FQGNSA. The CDR3 length is 18 residues. The J segment lost 0 bases and the V segment lost 1 base, leaving 6 bases of the junction unmatched. The CDR3 bases are TGTGCCAGCAGCTTAGTTTGGACTAGCGGCCGCTCCTACAATGAGCAGTTCTTC. Its protein product is CASSLVWTSGRSYNEQFF.

CDR3 sequence reads: CASRNRAGGGLSTDTQYF. CDR3 bases: TGTGCCAGCAGGAACAGGGCGGGAGGGGGGTTGAGCACAGATACGCAGTATTTT. The rearrangement links TRBV6-6 to TRBJ2-3, with 9 bases matching TRBD2. Germline values: CDR1 MNHNY, CDR2 SVGAGI (reference sequence). The CDR3 runs 18 residues. Losses at the gene ends were 6 bases for V and 0 bases for J; bases not matched to a gene: 13.

This clonotype has just one count. CDR3 region: CAWNVVYGYTF. Here the CDR3 DNA reads TGTGCCTGGAATGTCGTTTATGGCTACACCTTC. The chain has TRBV30 and TRBJ1-2; D gene uncertain. Between the trimmed V and J ends, which lost 4 bases and 5 bases, there was a span of 8 bases. This CDR3 is 11 amino acids long. Germline loops: CDR1 GTSNPN, CDR2 SVGIG (reference sequence).

This clonotype occurred many times. The rearrangement uses TRBV12-3 or TRBV12-4 and TRBJ2-1; 9 nucleotides match TRBD2. With 6 bases clipped from V and 4 bases from J, the junction kept 7 bases outside the gene matches. This CDR3 spans 15 amino acids. CDR3 sequence reads: CASSLLAGTYNEQFF. Here the CDR3 DNA reads TGTGCCAGCAGCCTACTAGCGGGCACTTACAATGAGCAGTTCTTC.

The rearrangement joins TRBV29-1 to TRBJ2-4, with D tentatively TRBD2 (6 bases). V dropped 6 bases and J dropped 6 bases, with 15 bases sitting between them. The CDR3 is 13 amino acids. Germline V gene data show CDR1 as SQVTM and CDR2 as ANQGSEA. The CDR3 nucleotides are TGCAGCGTGATAGGGACTTTACTAAACATTCAGTACTTC. Amino acids: CSVIGTLLNIQYF.

This clonotype was counted between two and nine times. The gene calls are TRBV12-3 or TRBV12-4 and TRBJ2-5; 15 nucleotides match TRBD2. V was clipped by 3 bases and J by 4 bases; unmatched bases: 3. The CDR3 spans 16 residues. The CDR3 loop is CASSFGLAGGLETQYF. Written as DNA, the CDR3 is TGTGCCAGCAGTTTCGGACTAGCGGGAGGGCTAGAGACCCAGTACTTC.

The chain employs TRBV29-1 and TRBJ2-3, with unresolved D. There are 14 residues in the CDR3. Germline V CDR1 and CDR2: SQVTM, ANQGSEA. V was trimmed by 2 bases and J by 1 base, leaving 10 bases between them. The CDR3 is CSVEKTGGTDTQYF. The CDR3, as DNA: TGCAGCGTTGAAAAAACGGGCGGCACAGATACGCAGTATTTT.

This clonotype was recorded many times. The chain has TRBV2 and TRBJ1-2; D is possibly TRBD1 (6 bases). Trimming removed 9 bases at V and 0 bases at J, with 17 bases between. The CDR3 sequence is 15 residues long. CDR1 is SNHLY and CDR2 is FYNNEI in the germline V gene. CDR3: CASSNRDTANYGYTF. The DNA for the CDR3 is TGTGCCAGTAGCAACCGGGACACAGCTAACTATGGCTACACCTTC.

With respect to this clonotype: Here the CDR3 omits its conserved ending phenylalanine or tryptophan, so a read error is the likely source. The CDR3 is CATSSPGLAGHEQFS. The CDR3 bases are TGTGCCACCAGCTCACCGGGACTAGCGGGCCATGAGCAGTTCTCC. This chain connects TRBV15 to TRBJ2-1; 12 bases line up with TRBD2. Germline V gives CDR1 LNHNV, CDR2 YYDKDF (reference sequence). Trimming at V came to 5 bases and at J to 8 bases, leaving 7 bases not matched to a gene. The CDR3 length is 15 residues.

On this clonotype itself: The junction departs from germline at one end; a sequencing error may be responsible. The chain is built from TRBV7-7 and TRBJ2-2; 9 positions match TRBD1. The CDR3 is 15 amino acids. Germline V gene lookup returns CDR1 SSHAT and CDR2 FNYEAQ (reference sequence). The CDR3 DNA follows: TGTGCTAGCAGCTTCGGGACAGGGCAAACCGGGGAGCTGTTTTTT. Its translation: CASSFGTGQTGELFF.

This chain's CDR3 is CASSPAANYGYTF. The CDR3 DNA reads as TGTGCCAGCAGCCCCGCAGCTAACTATGGCTACACCTTC. The chain combines TRBV7-9 with TRBJ1-2, with D uncertain. The CDR3 has 13 residues. V was shortened by 5 bases and J by 0 bases, with 7 bases between the two germline ends. Germline loops: CDR1 SEHNR, CDR2 FQNEAQ (reference sequence).

This clonotype has a handful of counts. The chain is built from TRBV5-1 and TRBJ2-5, with 7 bases that match TRBD1. The J call may be in error: the DNA end matches TRBJ2-1 better. The CDR3 spans 14 residues. CDR1 and CDR2 (germline): SGHRS, YFSETQ. The CDR3 nucleotides read TGCGCCAGCAGTTACAGGGGCTCGGGGAATGAGCAGTTCTTC. Its protein is CASSYRGSGNEQFF.

This clonotype was counted many times. The gene calls are TRBV7-2 and TRBJ2-1, with 14 bases fitting TRBD2. Germline V gene sequence: CDR1 SGHTA, CDR2 FQGNSA. The CDR3 is 17 residues long. V was pared by 1 base and J by 6 bases, with 5 bases of the junction left unmatched. The DNA for the CDR3 is TGTGCCAGCAGCTTAGGGACTAGCGGGAGGTTGGGCAATGAGCAGTTCTTC. It yields the protein CASSLGTSGRLGNEQFF.